These 18 T cell receptor beta chains came from one sample sequenced in a study of blood T cell repertoires in COVID-19. Using immunoSEQ multiplex PCR, the repertoire was profiled, and TCRdb retains in-frame clones only, with some absent. The sample lists fewer than 120,000 clones; nearly 90% were seen once. Sample: peripheral blood. Receptor source: a human donor in a cohort sampled during active COVID-19.

The chain joins TRBV25-1 to TRBJ1-6; TRBD1 agrees at 7 bases. The CDR3 has 15 amino acids. Trimming cost V 5 bases and J 3 bases; bases outside gene matches: 4. Looked up from germline, CDR1 is MGHDK and CDR2 is SYGVNS. CDR3 coding DNA: TGTGCCAGCAGTCCAGGGGGAAACTATAATTCACCCCTCCACTTT. Residues: CASSPGGNYNSPLHF.

The chain joins TRBV28 to TRBJ2-5; TRBD1 aligns across 7 bases. The CDR3 contains 15 residues. The V segment lost 7 bases and the J segment 1 base; nucleotides outside the gene matches: 9. The germline CDR1 and CDR2 sequences are MDHEN and SYDVKM. The CDR3 region has the DNA TGTGCCAGCAACAGGATCCGGGACAGCCAAGAGACCCAGTACTTC. Protein product: CASNRIRDSQETQYF.

The V gene is TRBV6-5, the J gene TRBJ1-5; perhaps TRBD1 as D (6 bases). Per the germline V gene, CDR1 is MNHEY and CDR2 is SVGAGI. The CDR3 is 12 amino acids. The V and J ends lost 4 bases and 10 bases respectively, with 11 bases between them. As DNA, the CDR3 is TGTGCCAGCAGTTCCACAGGGAGCCCCCAGCATTTT. Amino acid sequence: CASSSTGSPQHF.

The chain carries TRBV11-1 and TRBJ2-7, with D maybe TRBD1 (6 bases). This CDR3 is built from 15 residues. V lost 0 bases and J 2 bases, leaving 11 bases between the germline ends. The germline CDR1 and CDR2 sequences are SGHAT and FQDESV (reference sequence). CDR3 sequence reads: CASSLAAGATYEQYF. In DNA form, the CDR3 reads TGTGCCAGCAGCTTAGCGGCAGGGGCGACCTACGAGCAGTACTTC.

The CDR3: CASTGQLNYGYTF. The CDR3 DNA is TGTGCCAGTACGGGACAGCTTAACTATGGCTACACCTTC. The gene calls are TRBV19 and TRBJ1-2; 7 positions agree with TRBD1. J gave up 1 base and V 7 bases, and 3 bases lay outside the gene matches. CDR1 is LNHDA, CDR2 SQIVND, per germline (reference sequence). The CDR3 spans 13 residues.

This chain joins TRBV30 and TRBJ1-6; D unresolved. The germline gives CDR1 GTSNPN, CDR2 SVGIG (reference sequence). The CDR3 contains 12 residues. The germline V and J ends were trimmed by 1 base and 10 bases, with 8 bases remaining between them. The chain's CDR3 is CAWSGAFSPLHF. The CDR3, as DNA: TGTGCCTGGAGTGGAGCCTTCTCACCCCTCCACTTT.

The J gene is TRBJ2-1, the V gene TRBV6-5, with 8 bases aligning to TRBD2. The CDR3 totals 16 residues. Germline CDR1 reads MNHEY; CDR2 reads SVGAGI. V gave up 2 bases and J gave up 4 bases; unmatched junction bases: 7. The CDR3 sequence: CASSYLTGGGYNEQFF. The CDR3 nucleotides read TGTGCCAGCAGTTACCTCACGGGAGGGGGTTACAATGAGCAGTTCTTC.

The CDR3 DNA sequence: TGTGCCAGCAGCGCGGACAGCTACACCGGGGAGCTGTTTTTT. Amino acid sequence: CASSADSYTGELFF. The chain links TRBV9 to TRBJ2-2; maybe TRBD1 (6 bases). Per the germline V gene, CDR1 is SGDLS and CDR2 is YYNGEE. V dropped 3 bases and J dropped 3 bases, with 9 bases sitting between them. There are 14 residues in the CDR3. The full variable domain, completed using reference TRBV9 and TRBJ2-2, is DSGVTQTPKHLITATGQRVTLRCSPRSGDLSVYWYQQSLDQGLQFLIQYYNGEERAKGNILERFSAQQFPDLHSELNLSSLELGDSALYFCASSADSYTGELFFGEGSRLTVL.

The V gene is TRBV6-5, the J gene TRBJ2-7; 7 bases align to TRBD2. Germline CDR1 reads MNHEY; CDR2 reads SVGAGI. CDR3 length: 16 residues. The V gene end was trimmed by 3 bases and the J gene end by 2 bases; junction bases not matched to a gene: 10. The CDR3 region is CASSYTAVGGPYEQYF. The DNA of the CDR3 is TGTGCCAGCAGTTATACTGCAGTGGGAGGGCCCTACGAGCAGTACTTC.

This chain links TRBV6-5 with TRBJ2-2, with 8 bases that match TRBD1. The germline V gene encodes CDR1 MNHEY and CDR2 SVGAGI. V shed 7 bases and J 6 bases; nucleotides not matched to a gene: 10. The CDR3 extends over 15 amino acids. The CDR3, as DNA: TGTGCCAGCAATCGTCAGGGGGCCATTTCCGGGGAGCTGTTTTTT. It yields the protein CASNRQGAISGELFF.

This chain connects TRBV15 to TRBJ2-7; weak D call: TRBD2 (5 bases). CDR3 length: 13 amino acids. V gave up 5 bases and J gave up 5 bases, with 13 bases separating them. Looked up from germline, CDR1 is LNHNV and CDR2 is YYDKDF (reference sequence). The CDR3 sequence: CATSRWGEDEQYF. The CDR3 nucleotides are TGTGCCACCAGCCGTTGGGGAGAGGACGAGCAGTACTTC.

The chain employs TRBV5-1 and TRBJ1-6; 7 bases line up with TRBD1. The ends lost 4 bases at V and 7 bases at J; junction bases unmatched: 5. The CDR3 totals 14 residues. Germline CDR1 SGHRS, CDR2 YFSETQ. CDR3: CASSPGQANSPLHF. In DNA form, the CDR3 reads TGCGCCAGCAGCCCCGGACAGGCCAATTCACCCCTCCACTTT.

The chain has TRBV24-1 and TRBJ2-3, with 8 bases matching TRBD1. The ends lost 1 base at V and 12 bases at J; junction bases unmatched: 11. Per germline, CDR1 KGHDR and CDR2 SFDVKD. The CDR3 length is 15 residues. In nucleotides, the CDR3 is TGTGCCACCAGTGATTTCGTAACCCAGGGGGCTGAACAGTATTTT. Its protein is CATSDFVTQGAEQYF.

The rearrangement joins TRBV7-9 to TRBJ1-1, with D maybe TRBD1 (5 bases). Germline values: CDR1 SEHNR, CDR2 FQNEAQ (reference sequence). This CDR3 spans 12 amino acids. With 3 bases removed from V and 6 bases from J, the gap between germline ends came to 8 bases. The CDR3 nucleotides read TGTGCCAGCAGCTTTCCAGGGTCTGAAGCTTTCTTT. This encodes CASSFPGSEAFF.

This clone was counted once. The chain carries TRBV10-3 and TRBJ2-3; 7 positions match TRBD1. CDR1 is ENHRY and CDR2 is SYGVKD in the germline V gene. With 4 bases clipped from V and 2 bases from J, the junction kept 9 bases outside the gene matches. The CDR3 runs 16 residues. CDR3 sequence reads: CAISGERGQATDTQYF. CDR3 bases: TGTGCCATCAGTGGAGAGAGAGGACAGGCCACAGATACGCAGTATTTT.

The CDR3 loop reads CASSQTPTGSSYEQYF. Here the CDR3 DNA reads TGCGCCAGCAGCCAAACTCCGACAGGGAGCTCCTACGAGCAGTACTTC. The V gene is TRBV4-1, the J gene TRBJ2-7, with TRBD1 matching over 7 bases. V was pared by 2 bases and J by 0 bases, with 7 bases of the junction left unmatched. In germline, CDR1 is MGHRA, CDR2 YSYEKL. The CDR3 extends over 16 amino acids.

The chain is built from TRBV7-2 and TRBJ2-3, with 9 bases identical to TRBD2. The V segment lost 10 bases and the J segment 8 bases; nucleotides outside the gene matches: 22. This CDR3 has 17 amino acids. CDR1 and CDR2 from the germline V gene are SGHTA and FQGNSA. The CDR3: CATSTSGSVFSGGTQYF. For the CDR3, the DNA is TGTGCCACTTCGACTAGCGGATCAGTCTTTTCGGGGGGTACGCAGTATTTT.

V usage is TRBV24-1 and J usage is TRBJ2-2, with a possible D match to TRBD2 (6 bases). The germline V gene encodes CDR1 KGHDR and CDR2 SFDVKD. The CDR3 length is 13 residues. Between the trimmed V and J ends, which lost 9 bases and 0 bases, there was a span of 7 bases. CDR3 bases: TGTGCCACCCGGGAGTCGAACACCGGGGAGCTGTTTTTT. This sequence encodes CATRESNTGELFF.